The 16 T cell receptor beta chains reported below all come from one sample, sequenced in a study of regulatory T cells in long-lasting Graves disease (dated by TCRdb to the early 2020s). The time point label for this specimen denotes: newly diagnosed GD, antithyroid drugs for less than 3 months. RNA was extracted from PBMCs in TRIzol for both TCR sequencing and RNA sequencing. The method behind the library was multiplex PCR. Sequencing instrument: Illumina HiSeq 4000. iRepertoire HTBI primers and Arm-PCR amplification of CDR3 regions were used to construct TCR beta libraries. Using fastp trimming at Q25 and MiXCR clonotype assembly, TCRdb reanalyzed the public sequencing data and kept in-frame beta chains. Each entry is one CDR3 protein sequence, shown with its most common DNA and genes. This sample holds some 250,000 distinct CDR3 sequences; 15% to 20% were observed only once. The ten largest clones take up about 15% of the sample.

These data were also reused for a study on T cells in Graves' hyperthyroidism and ophthalmopathy.

The sequences come from peripheral blood mononuclear cells (PBMCs), collected at new diagnosis, from a patient treated with antithyroid drugs. The receptors originated from a woman between 25 and 40 years old with Graves disease. Donor details come from another sample of the same person, matched by shared clones.

J is TRBJ2-3 and V is TRBV7-8, with 9 bases aligning to TRBD2. The CDR3 covers 18 residues. The germline V gene encodes CDR1 SGHVS and CDR2 FQNEAQ. V shed 4 bases, J shed 2 bases, and the junction held 13 bases outside the gene matches. In DNA form, the CDR3 reads TGTGCCAGCAGCTCGGGACTAGCCAGTCCTATATACACAGATACGCAGTATTTT. Its translation: CASSSGLASPIYTDTQYF.

This clonotype appeared many times. This chain links TRBV18 with TRBJ1-5; 7 positions match TRBD1. CDR1 is KGHSH, CDR2 LQKENI, per germline. The CDR3 totals 17 residues. The junction had 8 bases not matched to a gene; V was cut back by 3 bases and J by 0 bases. CDR3 sequence: CASSPDRDRGSNQPQHF. Written as DNA, the CDR3 is TGTGCCAGCTCACCCGACCGGGACAGAGGTAGCAATCAGCCCCAGCATTTT.

The chain carries TRBV5-4 and TRBJ2-2; TRBD2 matches 15 bases. J was trimmed by 4 bases and V by 4 bases; bases with no gene match: 8. From germline, CDR1 is SGHNT and CDR2 YYREEE (reference sequence). The CDR3 sequence is 18 residues long. This CDR3 is CASSKGLAGGRGTGELFF. The CDR3 coding sequence is TGTGCCAGCAGCAAGGGACTAGCGGGGGGCCGTGGCACCGGGGAGCTGTTTTTT. The whole variable domain, remainder taken from reference TRBV5-4 and TRBJ2-2, is ETGVTQSPTHLIKTRGQQVTLRCSSQSGHNTVSWYQQALGQGPQFIFQYYREEENGRGNFPPRFSGLQFPNYSSELNVNALELDDSALYLCASSKGLAGGRGTGELFFGEGSRLTVL.

Ten or more counts support this clonotype. CDR3 nucleotide sequence: TGTGCCAGCAGCAAAACAGGGTGGGGGGGGACTGAAGCTTTCTTT. As protein: CASSKTGWGGTEAFF. J is TRBJ1-1 and V is TRBV13; TRBD1 is a possible D gene (6 bases). The CDR3 sequence is 15 residues long. Germline CDR1 and CDR2: PRHDT and FYEKMQ (reference sequence). V shed 5 bases and J shed 5 bases, with 18 bases lying between them.

About this clonotype itself: A much more abundant neighbour one base away suggests this may be a read error. The CDR3 does not end in the conserved phenylalanine or tryptophan, so this is likely a read error. The V call is TRBV7-8, the J call TRBJ1-3; TRBD1 aligns across 8 bases. The CDR3 extends over 14 amino acids. V shed 3 bases and J 5 bases; nucleotides not matched to a gene: 3. Germline-derived CDR1 and CDR2 are SGHVS and FQNEAQ. The CDR3 nucleotides read TGTGCCAGCAGCTTCCCAGGGGGCCGAAACACCATATATTTA. Its translation is CASSFPGGRNTIYL.

The table lists this clonotype with many counts. This sequence joins TRBV7-2 and TRBJ2-7; a possible D gene is TRBD2 (5 bases). The V gene lost 2 bases and the J gene lost 5 bases, with 13 bases spanning the gap. Germline CDR1 SGHTA, CDR2 FQGNSA. CDR3 length: 14 residues. Here the CDR3 DNA reads TGTGCCAGCAGCTTATCGGAGGCGGTGAACGAGCAGTACTTC. The encoded protein is CASSLSEAVNEQYF.

This clonotype was observed a handful of times. V is TRBV19 and J is TRBJ1-3, with D unclear. Trimming left V 5 bases short and J 5 bases short, with 7 bases between. CDR1 is LNHDA, CDR2 SQIVND, per germline (reference sequence). The CDR3 length is 12 residues. The CDR3 DNA sequence: TGTGCCAGTAGTTTGGCCAGAAACACCATATATTTT. It specifies CASSLARNTIYF.

The sample holds many counts of this clonotype. V gene TRBV19 combines with J gene TRBJ1-5; 8 bases are a match to TRBD1. Germline V gene sequence: CDR1 LNHDA, CDR2 SQIVND (reference sequence). J was trimmed by 6 bases and V by 6 bases; bases with no gene match: 10. The CDR3 extends over 15 amino acids. The CDR3: CASSPTGVRSQPQHF. CDR3 sequence (DNA): TGTGCCAGTAGCCCGACAGGGGTAAGGAGTCAGCCCCAGCATTTT.

This clonotype was recorded at least ten times. The V call is TRBV12-3 or TRBV12-4, the J call TRBJ2-7; possible D gene TRBD1, 6 bases. The CDR3 totals 16 residues. V was shortened by 7 bases and J by 6 bases, with 25 bases between the two germline ends. The CDR3, as DNA: TGTGCCAGCACCCTGCCCGACCCCAGGGGTATTGGCGAGCAGTACTTC. This sequence encodes CASTLPDPRGIGEQYF.

The rearrangement links TRBV9 to TRBJ1-2; a weak D match, TRBD1 (6 bases). Germline V gives CDR1 SGDLS, CDR2 YYNGEE. CDR3 length: 15 amino acids. The V and J ends lost 6 bases and 6 bases respectively, with 21 bases between them. The CDR3 protein is CASTQGGVRDNGYTF. In nucleotides, the CDR3 is TGTGCCAGCACCCAAGGGGGGGTTAGGGACAATGGCTACACCTTC.

In DNA form, the CDR3 reads TGTGCCAGCAGCAAAGCGGCTAGCGGGGGGGCCGGGACCGGGGAGCTGTTTTTT. Amino acids: CASSKAASGGAGTGELFF. The chain combines TRBV7-8 with TRBJ2-2, with TRBD2 matching over 12 bases. J gave up 5 bases and V 5 bases, and 12 bases lay outside the gene matches. The CDR3 consists of 18 residues. The germline V gene has CDR1 SGHVS and CDR2 FQNEAQ.

This clonotype was seen ten or more times. V gene TRBV6-2 or TRBV6-3 combines with J gene TRBJ2-3, with 8 bases identical to TRBD2. With V trimmed by 7 bases and J by 3 bases, 6 bases remained unmatched. Germline CDR1 MNHEY, CDR2 SVGEGT. CDR3 length equals 14 residues. CDR3 in amino acids: CASTSGGGTDTQYF. The CDR3 DNA is TGTGCCAGCACCAGCGGCGGGGGGACAGATACGCAGTATTTT.

There are a few counts of this clonotype. The CDR3 sequence: CASTPGGWSSETQYF. In DNA, the CDR3 is TGTGCCAGTACCCCGGGCGGGTGGAGTTCGGAGACCCAGTACTTC. The gene calls are TRBV19 and TRBJ2-3; perhaps TRBD2 as D (5 bases). The J call is in doubt because the DNA end fits TRBJ2-5 better. The CDR3 consists of 15 residues. From germline, CDR1 is LNHDA and CDR2 SQIVND (reference sequence).

This clonotype was detected many times. V is TRBV5-4 and J is TRBJ2-1, with 9 positions matching TRBD2. CDR3 length equals 16 residues. Germline-derived CDR1 and CDR2 are SGHNT and YYREEE (reference sequence). Trimming at V came to 5 bases and at J to 2 bases, leaving 8 bases not matched to a gene. CDR3 in amino acids: CASSGGTSLPYNEQFF. CDR3 DNA sequence: TGTGCCAGCAGTGGGGGGACTAGCCTTCCCTACAATGAGCAGTTCTTC.

Remarks on this clonotype: This likely came from a read error, as a far larger clone is one base away. CDR3 nucleotide sequence: TGTGCCAGCACCCAGGGTGCAGATCAGCCCCAGCATTTT. It codes for CASTQGADQPQHF. This rearrangement joins TRBV11-1 to TRBJ1-5; TRBD1 is a possible D gene (5 bases). Between the trimmed V and J ends, which lost 7 bases and 5 bases, there was a span of 12 bases. Germline V CDR1 and CDR2: SGHAT, FQDESV (reference sequence). The CDR3 contains 13 residues.

This clonotype has ten or more counts. The chain recombines TRBV5-1 with TRBJ2-3; TRBD1 matches 7 bases. This CDR3 is 13 amino acids long. The ends lost 7 bases at V and 6 bases at J; junction bases unmatched: 8. Germline V lookup: CDR1 SGHRS, CDR2 YFSETQ. The DNA of the CDR3 is TGCGCCAGCGGAGAGGGGGCCTCGGATACGCAGTATTTT. This encodes CASGEGASDTQYF. The full variable domain, completed using reference TRBV5-1 and TRBJ2-3, is KAGVTQTPRYLIKTRGQQVTLSCSPISGHRSVSWYQQTPGQGLQFLFEYFSETQRNKGNFPGRFSGRQFSNSRSEMNVSTLELGDSALYLCASGEGASDTQYFGPGTRLTVL.